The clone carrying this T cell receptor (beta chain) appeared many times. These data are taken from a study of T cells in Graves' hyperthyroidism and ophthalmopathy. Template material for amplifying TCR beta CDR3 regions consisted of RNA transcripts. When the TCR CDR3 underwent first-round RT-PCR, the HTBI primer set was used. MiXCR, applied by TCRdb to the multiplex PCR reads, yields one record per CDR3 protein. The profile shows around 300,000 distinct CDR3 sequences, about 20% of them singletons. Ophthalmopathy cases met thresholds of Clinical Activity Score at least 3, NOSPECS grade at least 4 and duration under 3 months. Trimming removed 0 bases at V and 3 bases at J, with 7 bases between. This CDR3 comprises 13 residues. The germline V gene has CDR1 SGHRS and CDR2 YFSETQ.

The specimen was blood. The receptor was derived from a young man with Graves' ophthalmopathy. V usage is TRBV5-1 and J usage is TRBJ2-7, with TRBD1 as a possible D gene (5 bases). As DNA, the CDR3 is TGCGCCAGCAGCTTGGGGGGCAACTACGAGCAGTACTTC. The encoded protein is CASSLGGNYEQYF. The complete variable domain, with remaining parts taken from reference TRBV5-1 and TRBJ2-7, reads KAGVTQTPRYLIKTRGQQVTLSCSPISGHRSVSWYQQTPGQGLQFLFEYFSETQRNKGNFPGRFSGRQFSNSRSEMNVSTLELGDSALYLCASSLGGNYEQYFGPGTRLTVT.